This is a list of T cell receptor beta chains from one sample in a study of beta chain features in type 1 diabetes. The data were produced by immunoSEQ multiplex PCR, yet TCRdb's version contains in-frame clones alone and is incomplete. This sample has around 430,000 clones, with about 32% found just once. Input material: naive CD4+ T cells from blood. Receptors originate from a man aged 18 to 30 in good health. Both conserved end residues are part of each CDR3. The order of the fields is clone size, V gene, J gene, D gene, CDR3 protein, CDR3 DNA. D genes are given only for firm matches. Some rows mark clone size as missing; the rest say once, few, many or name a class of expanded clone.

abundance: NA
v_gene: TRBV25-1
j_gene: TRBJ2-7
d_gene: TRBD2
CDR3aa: CASRELAGGLQQYF
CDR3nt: TGTGCCAGTAGGGAACTAGCGGGAGGATTACAGCAGTACTTC

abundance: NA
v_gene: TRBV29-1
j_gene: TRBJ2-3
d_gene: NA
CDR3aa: CSVEDFSAGFTDTQYF
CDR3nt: TGCAGCGTTGAAGATTTTTCGGCGGGTTTCACAGATACGCAGTATTTT

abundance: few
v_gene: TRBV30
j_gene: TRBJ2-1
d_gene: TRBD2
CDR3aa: CASSGTSTHNEQFF
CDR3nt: TGTGCCTCCTCCGGGACTAGCACACACAATGAGCAGTTCTTC

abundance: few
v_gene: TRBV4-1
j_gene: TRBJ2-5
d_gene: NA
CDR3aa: CASSQEGGTVMDQETQYF
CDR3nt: TGCGCCAGCAGCCAAGAGGGAGGAACAGTAATGGATCAAGAGACCCAGTACTTC

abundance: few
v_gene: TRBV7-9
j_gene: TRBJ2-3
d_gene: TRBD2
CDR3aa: CASSLYAGGPTDTQYF
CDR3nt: TGTGCCAGCAGCTTATATGCGGGAGGGCCCACAGATACGCAGTATTTT

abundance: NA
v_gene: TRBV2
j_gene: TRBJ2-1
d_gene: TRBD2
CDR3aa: CATAGTRGTNEQFF
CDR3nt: TGTGCCACCGCAGGGACTAGGGGGACCAATGAGCAGTTCTTC

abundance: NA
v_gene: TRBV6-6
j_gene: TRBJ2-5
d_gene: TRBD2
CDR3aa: CASSYPQGGGETQYF
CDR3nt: TGTGCCAGCAGTTATCCCCAGGGCGGGGGAGAGACCCAGTACTTC

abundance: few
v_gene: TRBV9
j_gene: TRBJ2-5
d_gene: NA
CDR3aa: CASSVEGQQETQYF
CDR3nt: TGTGCCAGCAGCGTAGAGGGACAACAAGAGACCCAGTACTTC

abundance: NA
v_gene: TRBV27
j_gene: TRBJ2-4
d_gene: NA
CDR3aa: CASSPTGGRAIAKNIQYF
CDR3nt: TGTGCCAGCAGTCCCACCGGGGGCAGGGCAATAGCCAAAAACATTCAGTACTTC

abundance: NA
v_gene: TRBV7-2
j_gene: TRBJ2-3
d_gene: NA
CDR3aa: CASRGGADTQYF
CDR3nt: TGTGCCAGCCGCGGGGGCGCAGATACGCAGTATTTT

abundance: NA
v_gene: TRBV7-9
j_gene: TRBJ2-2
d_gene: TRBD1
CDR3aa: CASSLRQGSTGELFF
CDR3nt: TGTGCCAGCAGCTTACGACAGGGCTCCACCGGGGAGCTGTTTTTT

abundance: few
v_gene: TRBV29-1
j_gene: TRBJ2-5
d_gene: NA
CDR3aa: CSVEGLGVGSNQQETQYF
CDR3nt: TGCAGCGTTGAAGGACTCGGTGTGGGGTCAAACCAGCAAGAGACCCAGTACTTC

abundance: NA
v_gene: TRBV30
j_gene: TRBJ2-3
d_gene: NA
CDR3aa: CAWSRRAFTDTQYF
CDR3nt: TGTGCCTGGAGTCGCCGTGCGTTCACAGATACGCAGTATTTT

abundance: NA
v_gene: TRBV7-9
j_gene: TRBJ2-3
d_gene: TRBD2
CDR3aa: CASSLRGADTQYF
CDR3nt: TGTGCCAGCAGCTTACGGGGGGCAGATACGCAGTATTTT

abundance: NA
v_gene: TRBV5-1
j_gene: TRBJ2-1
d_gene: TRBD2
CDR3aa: CASSPWNAGGPYNEQFF
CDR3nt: TGCGCCAGCAGCCCGTGGAACGCGGGAGGTCCCTACAATGAGCAGTTCTTC

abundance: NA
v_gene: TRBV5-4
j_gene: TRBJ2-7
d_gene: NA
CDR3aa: CASAPGTGSFYEQYF
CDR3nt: TGTGCCAGCGCGCCGGGCACGGGGTCCTTCTACGAGCAGTACTTC

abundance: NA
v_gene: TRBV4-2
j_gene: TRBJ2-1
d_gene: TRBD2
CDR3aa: CASSQIAGLDNEQFF
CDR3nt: TGTGCCAGCAGCCAAATAGCGGGTCTGGACAATGAGCAGTTCTTC

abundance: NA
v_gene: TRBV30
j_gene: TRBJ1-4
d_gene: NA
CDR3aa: CAWSTRIGAATNEKLFF
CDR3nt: TGTGCCTGGAGTACACGTATAGGGGCGGCAACTAATGAAAAACTGTTTTTT

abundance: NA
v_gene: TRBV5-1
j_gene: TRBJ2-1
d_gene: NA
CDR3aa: CASSLLQGSYNEQFF
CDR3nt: TGCGCCAGCAGCTTGCTCCAGGGGAGCTACAATGAGCAGTTCTTC

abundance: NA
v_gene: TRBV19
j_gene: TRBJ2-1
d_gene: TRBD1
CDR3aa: CASMGQAYNEQFF
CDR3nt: TGTGCCAGTATGGGACAGGCCTACAATGAGCAGTTCTTC

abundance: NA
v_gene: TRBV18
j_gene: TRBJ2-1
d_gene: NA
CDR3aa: CASSLNEQFF
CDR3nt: TGTGCCAGCTCACTTAATGAGCAGTTCTTC

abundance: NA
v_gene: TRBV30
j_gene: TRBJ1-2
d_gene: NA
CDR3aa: CAWRDGQNYGYTF
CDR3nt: TGTGCCTGGAGGGACGGACAGAACTATGGCTACACCTTC

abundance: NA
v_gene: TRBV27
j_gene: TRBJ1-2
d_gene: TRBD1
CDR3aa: CASSPRDSYGYTF
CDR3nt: TGTGCCAGCAGTCCGAGGGACAGCTATGGCTACACCTTC

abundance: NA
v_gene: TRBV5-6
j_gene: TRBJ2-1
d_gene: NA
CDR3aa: CASSFGFYNEQFF
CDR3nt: TGTGCCAGCAGCTTTGGATTCTACAATGAGCAGTTCTTC

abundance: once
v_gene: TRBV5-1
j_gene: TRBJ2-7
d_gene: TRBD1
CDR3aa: CASSLLTGEEQYF
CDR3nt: TGCGCCAGCAGCTTATTGACAGGGGAAGAGCAGTACTTC

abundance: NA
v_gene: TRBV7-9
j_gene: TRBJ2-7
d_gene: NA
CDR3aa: CASSPPLRPFSYEQYF
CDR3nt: TGTGCCAGCAGCCCCCCTTTAAGACCTTTCTCCTACGAGCAGTACTTC

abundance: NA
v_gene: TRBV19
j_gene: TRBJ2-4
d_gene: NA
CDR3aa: CASSIENAKNIQYF
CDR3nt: TGTGCCAGTAGTATAGAGAACGCCAAAAACATTCAGTACTTC

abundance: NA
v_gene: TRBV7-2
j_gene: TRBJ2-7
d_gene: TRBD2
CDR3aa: CASSLAGAGGPYEQYF
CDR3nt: TGTGCCAGCAGCTTAGCTGGAGCGGGAGGGCCGTACGAGCAGTACTTC

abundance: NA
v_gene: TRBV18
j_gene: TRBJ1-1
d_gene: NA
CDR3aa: CASSPGVEAFF
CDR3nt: TGTGCCAGCTCACCGGGAGTTGAAGCTTTCTTT